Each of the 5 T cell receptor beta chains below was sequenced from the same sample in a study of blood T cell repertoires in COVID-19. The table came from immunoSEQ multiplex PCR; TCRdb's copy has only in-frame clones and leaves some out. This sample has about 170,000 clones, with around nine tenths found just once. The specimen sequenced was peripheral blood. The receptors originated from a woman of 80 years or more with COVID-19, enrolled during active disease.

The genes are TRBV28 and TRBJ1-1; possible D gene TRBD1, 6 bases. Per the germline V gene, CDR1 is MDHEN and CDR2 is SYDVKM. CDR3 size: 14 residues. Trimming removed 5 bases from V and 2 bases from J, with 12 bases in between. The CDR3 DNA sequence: TGTGCCAGCAGTATGGGAGGGGGTAACACTGAAGCTTTCTTT. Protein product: CASSMGGGNTEAFF.

The CDR3 here is CASSEGQGEVGYGYTF. DNA for the CDR3: TGTGCCAGCAGTGAAGGACAGGGCGAAGTTGGGTATGGCTACACCTTC. The gene calls are TRBV2 and TRBJ1-2; TRBD1 aligns across 7 bases. Unmatched junction bases numbered 10, after V lost 1 base and J lost 5 bases. The CDR3 totals 16 residues. Germline V CDR1 and CDR2: SNHLY, FYNNEI.

The chain's CDR3 is CASSLDLSSYNEQFF. CDR3 DNA: TGTGCCAGCAGTTTAGACTTAAGCTCCTACAATGAGCAGTTCTTC. The J gene is TRBJ2-1, the V gene TRBV27; D gene unclear. Deletions cut 2 bases from V and 0 bases from J, with 8 bases between. Germline lookup yields CDR1 MNHEY and CDR2 SMNVEV (reference sequence). There are 15 residues in the CDR3.

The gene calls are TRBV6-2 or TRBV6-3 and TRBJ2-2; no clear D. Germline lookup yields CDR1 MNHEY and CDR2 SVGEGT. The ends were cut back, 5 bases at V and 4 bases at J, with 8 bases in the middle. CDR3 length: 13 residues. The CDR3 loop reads CASSSSVTGELFF. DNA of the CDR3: TGTGCCAGCAGTAGCTCGGTCACCGGGGAGCTGTTTTTT.

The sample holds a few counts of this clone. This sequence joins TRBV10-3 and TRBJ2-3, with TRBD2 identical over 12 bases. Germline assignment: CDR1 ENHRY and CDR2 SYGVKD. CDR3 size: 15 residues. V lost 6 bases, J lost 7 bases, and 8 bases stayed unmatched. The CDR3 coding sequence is TGTGCCATCAGAGAACTAGCGGGAGGTTTTAATACGCAGTATTTT. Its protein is CAIRELAGGFNTQYF.